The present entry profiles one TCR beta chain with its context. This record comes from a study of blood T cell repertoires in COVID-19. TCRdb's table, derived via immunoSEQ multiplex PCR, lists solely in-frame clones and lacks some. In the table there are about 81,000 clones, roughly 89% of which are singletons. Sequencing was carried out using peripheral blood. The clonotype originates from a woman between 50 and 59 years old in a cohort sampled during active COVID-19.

The CDR3 region has the DNA TGTGCCAGCAGCGTAGGGCGGGGGCCAGGGACAGATACGCAGTATTTT. This sequence encodes CASSVGRGPGTDTQYF. This sequence joins TRBV9 and TRBJ2-3; a possible D gene is TRBD2 (7 bases). Germline CDR1 SGDLS, CDR2 YYNGEE. The CDR3 is made up of 16 amino acids. Trimming removed 0 bases at V and 3 bases at J, with 14 bases between.